This T cell receptor (beta chain) was retrieved from a study of T cells in Graves' hyperthyroidism and ophthalmopathy. The V end was cut by 3 bases, the J end by 2 bases, with 7 bases between. Germline lookup yields CDR1 SGHTA and CDR2 FQGNSA. The CDR3 spans 13 residues. Ophthalmopathy patients showed a Clinical Activity Score of at least 3, NOSPECS grade of at least 4 and duration under 3 months. Exclusion followed for patients with uncontrolled infection, other autoimmune disease, pregnancy or lactation. This clonotype has a count of ten or more. Its antigen is still unknown. Broader study findings: It was a median around seven months before onset that the model predicted ophthalmopathy. Most thyroid clonotypes that were expanded above 0.001 also turned up in blood.

Researchers took RNA transcripts and amplified the TCR beta CDR3 regions from them. HTBI primers were the set used in a first-round RT-PCR of the TCR CDR3. One entry per CDR3 protein, called by TCRdb with MiXCR from the multiplex PCR reads. The sample includes around 690,000 distinct CDR3 sequences, around 20% of them seen just once. The specimen sequenced was blood. The V gene is TRBV7-2, the J gene TRBJ2-5; D ambiguous. The sequence was collected from a man aged 25-40 years with Graves' ophthalmopathy. CDR3 bases: TGTGCCAGCAGCTTTCGGGCGCAAGAGACCCAGTACTTC. Amino acids: CASSFRAQETQYF. The full variable domain, with the rest looked up from reference TRBV7-2 and TRBJ2-5, is GAGVSQSPSNKVTEKGKDVELRCDPISGHTALYWYRQSLGQGLEFLIYFQGNSAPDKSGLPSDRFSAERTGGSVSTLTIQRTQQEDSAVYLCASSFRAQETQYFGPGTRLLVL.